These 19 T cell receptor beta chains were sequenced from one sample in a study of T cell responses to AZD1222 COVID-19 vaccine. Repertoires were generated with immunoSEQ multiplex PCR, while TCRdb's copy carries only in-frame clones and drops some. The table records around 180,000 clones, over 80% of them present only once. The material was peripheral blood, obtained on day 0 of MenACWY control vaccination. These receptors were obtained from an adult in good health.

V is TRBV25-1 and J is TRBJ1-6, with D possibly matching TRBD1 (6 bases). V was shortened by 3 bases and J by 14 bases, with 17 bases between the two germline ends. The germline gives CDR1 MGHDK, CDR2 SYGVNS. The CDR3 spans 14 residues. The CDR3 here is CASSDPGASSALHF. In DNA, the CDR3 is TGTGCCAGCAGTGACCCAGGGGCCTCTTCGGCCCTCCACTTT.

The genes are TRBV2 and TRBJ1-4; no reliable D call. The CDR3 is made up of 14 amino acids. The V gene lost 8 bases and the J gene lost 2 bases, with 12 bases spanning the gap. Per the germline V gene, CDR1 is SNHLY and CDR2 is FYNNEI. The CDR3 sequence is CASVWGSTNEKLFF. The CDR3 bases are TGTGCCAGCGTTTGGGGATCGACTAATGAAAAACTGTTTTTT. Full variable domain (outside the CDR3, taken from reference TRBV2 and TRBJ1-4): EPEVTQTPSHQVTQMGQEVILRCVPISNHLYFYWYRQILGQKVEFLVSFYNNEISEKSEIFDDQFSVERPDGSNFTLKIRSTKLEDSAMYFCASVWGSTNEKLFFGSGTQLSVL.

The V and J genes are TRBV5-6 and TRBJ2-7, with 10 bases aligning to TRBD2. CDR1 SGHDT and CDR2 YYEEEE come from the germline V gene. The CDR3 covers 16 residues. V lost 0 bases, J lost 2 bases, and 5 bases stayed unmatched. CDR3 nucleotides: TGTGCCAGCAGCTTGGGGGGAGCGGGAGGGACCTACGAGCAGTACTTC. This gives the protein CASSLGGAGGTYEQYF.

The gene calls are TRBV6-5 and TRBJ2-2; 8 nucleotides align to TRBD1. This CDR3 has 15 amino acids. J was trimmed by 5 bases and V by 6 bases; bases with no gene match: 8. Germline CDR1 and CDR2: MNHEY and SVGAGI. The chain's CDR3 is CASRNPGQATGELFF. DNA of the CDR3: TGTGCCAGCAGGAATCCGGGACAGGCGACCGGGGAGCTGTTTTTT.

The rearrangement links TRBV5-1 to TRBJ2-3; TRBD2 aligns across 13 bases. The CDR3 runs 18 residues. The germline V gene has CDR1 SGHRS and CDR2 YFSETQ. V lost 2 bases, J lost 4 bases, and 10 bases stayed unmatched. The CDR3 DNA sequence: TGCGCCAGCAGCTTCCTCGGACTAGCGGGGGAAGGGGCAGATACGCAGTATTTT. Its translation: CASSFLGLAGEGADTQYF.

This chain links TRBV12-3 or TRBV12-4 with TRBJ1-2, with D possibly TRBD1 on 5 matching bases. V gave up 3 bases and J gave up 6 bases, with 11 bases separating them. This CDR3 has 13 residues. CDR3 in amino acids: CASSLSGGDGYTF. The CDR3 coding sequence is TGTGCCAGCAGTTTGTCCGGGGGGGATGGCTACACCTTC.

This sequence joins TRBV15 and TRBJ1-4; D is possibly TRBD1 (5 bases). Per germline, CDR1 LNHNV and CDR2 YYDKDF (reference sequence). The CDR3 runs 15 residues. The germline V and J ends were trimmed by 6 bases and 5 bases, with 16 bases remaining between them. The CDR3 DNA sequence: TGTGCCACCAGTAAAAGCGGGGACGAGAATGAAAAACTGTTTTTT. It codes for CATSKSGDENEKLFF.

V is TRBV5-4 and J is TRBJ2-7; 9 positions agree with TRBD2. The CDR3 length is 14 residues. CDR1 and CDR2 (germline): SGHNT, YYREEE (reference sequence). V lost 1 base and J lost 6; bases outside the gene matches: 5. The CDR3: CASSLSSGSLEQYF. CDR3 DNA sequence: TGTGCCAGCAGCTTGAGTAGCGGGAGTCTCGAGCAGTACTTC.

The CDR3 DNA sequence: TGCGCCAGCAGCCAAAGGACAGGGAATTCACCCCTCCACTTT. It is translated as CASSQRTGNSPLHF. This rearrangement joins TRBV4-1 to TRBJ1-6; 8 nucleotides match TRBD1. The J segment lost 7 bases and the V segment lost 2 bases, leaving 1 base of the junction unmatched. In germline, CDR1 is MGHRA, CDR2 YSYEKL. The CDR3 loop spans 14 amino acids.

This clone appeared a few times. The rearrangement links TRBV4-3 to TRBJ2-2; D gene unclear. Germline assignment: CDR1 LGHNA and CDR2 YSLEER. V lost 3 bases to trimming and J lost 5 bases, with 7 bases between them. The CDR3 sequence is 13 residues long. The CDR3 nucleotides are TGCGCCAGCAGCCATCCACGGACCGGGGAGCTGTTTTTT. This codes for CASSHPRTGELFF.

CDR3 DNA sequence: TGTGCCAGCAGGTTCGCGGAAGCGGGAGGCTACACCTTC. Protein product: CASRFAEAGGYTF. The V gene is TRBV7-9, the J gene TRBJ1-2, with no clear D. Germline V CDR1 and CDR2: SEHNR, FQNEAQ (reference sequence). The V and J ends lost 6 bases and 8 bases respectively, with 16 bases between them. The CDR3 runs to 13 residues.

The rearrangement uses TRBV6-5 and TRBJ1-2, with 10 nucleotides matching TRBD1. This CDR3 has 15 residues. In germline, CDR1 is MNHEY, CDR2 SVGAGI. V dropped 5 bases and J dropped 4; count of bases not matched to a gene: 7. The chain's CDR3 is CASSPQGTGAYGYTF. In nucleotides, the CDR3 is TGTGCCAGCAGTCCCCAGGGGACAGGGGCCTATGGCTACACCTTC.

This clone was picked up one time. The chain couples TRBV11-1 to TRBJ2-3; 7 bases align to TRBD2. Germline V gene lookup returns CDR1 SGHAT and CDR2 FQDESV (reference sequence). V lost 5 bases to trimming and J lost 4 bases; unmatched junction nucleotides: 12. CDR3 length equals 16 residues. DNA of the CDR3: TGTGCCAGCAGCCCCGGACTAGGTGTTTCAGCAGATACGCAGTATTTT. It codes for CASSPGLGVSADTQYF.

This sequence joins TRBV28 and TRBJ1-1, with D unclear. Trimming shortened V by 4 bases and J by 0 bases, and 12 bases separated the two germline ends. The CDR3 runs 15 residues. Germline CDR1 reads MDHEN; CDR2 reads SYDVKM. Here the CDR3 reads CASSSEEVMNTEAFF. The DNA for the CDR3 is TGTGCCAGCAGTTCCGAGGAGGTCATGAACACTGAAGCTTTCTTT.

The chain is built from TRBV7-2 and TRBJ2-1; D may be TRBD2 (5 bases). The germline CDR1 and CDR2 sequences are SGHTA and FQGNSA. Trimming stripped 5 bases from V and 1 base from J, with 12 bases between. CDR3 length: 15 amino acids. CDR3 amino acids: CASSLSRGSYNEQFF. As DNA, the CDR3 is TGTGCCAGCAGCCTATCCCGGGGATCCTACAATGAGCAGTTCTTC.

The chain carries TRBV15 and TRBJ2-1; D not certain. The CDR3 contains 14 residues. The germline gives CDR1 LNHNV, CDR2 YYDKDF (reference sequence). The V and J ends lost 8 bases and 1 base respectively, with 12 bases between them. CDR3 in amino acids: CATRSDSSYNEQFF. CDR3 coding DNA: TGTGCCACCCGATCTGATAGTTCCTACAATGAGCAGTTCTTC.

This clone was counted between two and nine times. The V call is TRBV28, the J call TRBJ1-5; D possibly corresponds to TRBD1 (5 bases). The V and J ends lost 3 bases and 6 bases respectively, with 15 bases between them. In germline, CDR1 is MDHEN, CDR2 SYDVKM. The CDR3 sequence is 15 residues long. The CDR3 DNA follows: TGTGCCAGCAGTTTTCTAAGGGGAAATAGTCAGCCCCAGCATTTT. Residues: CASSFLRGNSQPQHF.

This chain connects TRBV5-4 to TRBJ1-3; TRBD1 is a possible D gene (6 bases). There are 16 residues in the CDR3. Germline CDR1 is SGHNT and CDR2 is YYREEE (reference sequence). Trimming cost V 4 bases and J 0 bases, with 14 bases left between them. The CDR3 is CASSLQTGYSGNTIYF. The CDR3 DNA reads TGTGCCAGCAGCCTCCAGACAGGATACTCTGGAAACACCATATATTTT.

The chain combines TRBV7-3 with TRBJ2-7, with 7 nucleotides matching TRBD1. Germline V lookup: CDR1 SGHTA, CDR2 FQGTGA. The V segment lost 5 bases and the J segment 5 bases; nucleotides outside the gene matches: 12. The CDR3 is made up of 15 amino acids. CDR3 nucleotides: TGTGCCAGCAGCAAGCAAACAGGGGCTGGTAACGAGCAGTACTTC. This encodes CASSKQTGAGNEQYF. Combining the CDR3 with reference TRBV7-3 and TRBJ2-7 gives the whole variable domain GAGVSQTPSNKVTEKGKYVELRCDPISGHTALYWYRQSLGQGPEFLIYFQGTGAADDSGLPNDRFFAVRPEGSVSTLKIQRTERGDSAVYLCASSKQTGAGNEQYFGPGTRLTVT.